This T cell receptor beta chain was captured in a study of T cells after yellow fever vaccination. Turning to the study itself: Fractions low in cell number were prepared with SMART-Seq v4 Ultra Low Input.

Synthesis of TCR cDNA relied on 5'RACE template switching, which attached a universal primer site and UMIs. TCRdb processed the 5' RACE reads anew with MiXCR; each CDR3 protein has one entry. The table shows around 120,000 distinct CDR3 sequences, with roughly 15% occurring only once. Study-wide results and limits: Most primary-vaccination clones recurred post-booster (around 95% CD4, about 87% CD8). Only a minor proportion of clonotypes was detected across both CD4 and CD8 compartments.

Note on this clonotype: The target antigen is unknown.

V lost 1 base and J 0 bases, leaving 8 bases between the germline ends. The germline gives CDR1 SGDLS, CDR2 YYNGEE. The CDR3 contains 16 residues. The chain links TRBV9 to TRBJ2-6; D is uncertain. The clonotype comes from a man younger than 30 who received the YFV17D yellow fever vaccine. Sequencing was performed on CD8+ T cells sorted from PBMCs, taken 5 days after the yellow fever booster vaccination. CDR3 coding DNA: TGTGCCAGCAGCGTACTCCGGGCCTCTGGGGCCAACGTCCTGACTTTC. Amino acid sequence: CASSVLRASGANVLTF.